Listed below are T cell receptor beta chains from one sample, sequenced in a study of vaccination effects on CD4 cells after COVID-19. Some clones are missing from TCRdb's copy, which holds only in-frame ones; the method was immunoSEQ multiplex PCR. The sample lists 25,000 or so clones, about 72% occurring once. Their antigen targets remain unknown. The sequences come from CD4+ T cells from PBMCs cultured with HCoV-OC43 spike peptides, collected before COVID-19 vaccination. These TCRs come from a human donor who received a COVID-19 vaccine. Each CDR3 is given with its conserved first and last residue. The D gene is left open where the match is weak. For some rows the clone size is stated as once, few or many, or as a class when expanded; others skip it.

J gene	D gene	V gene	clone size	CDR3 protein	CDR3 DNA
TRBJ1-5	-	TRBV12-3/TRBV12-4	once	CASSLAENQPQHF	TGTGCCAGCAGTTTAGCTGAGAATCAGCCCCAGCATTTT
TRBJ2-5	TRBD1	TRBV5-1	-	CASTHGTGTAQETQYF	TGCGCCAGCACCCACGGGACCGGGACAGCGCAAGAGACCCAGTACTTC
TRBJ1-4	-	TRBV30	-	CAWSGRGVFANEKLFF	TGTGCCTGGAGTGGAAGGGGGGTTTTCGCTAATGAAAAACTGTTTTTT
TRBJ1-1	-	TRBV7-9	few	CASSLQTGRSTEAFF	TGTGCCAGCAGCCTCCAGACAGGTCGAAGCACTGAAGCTTTCTTT
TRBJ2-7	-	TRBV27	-	CASSLSQPYEQYF	TGTGCCAGCAGTTTGTCACAGCCCTACGAGCAGTACTTC
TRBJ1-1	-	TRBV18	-	CASSLEGGAGTEAFF	TGTGCCAGCTCACTAGAGGGAGGGGCCGGCACTGAAGCTTTCTTT
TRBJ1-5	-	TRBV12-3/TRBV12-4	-	CASSLSTVEPQHF	TGTGCCAGCAGTTTGTCCACAGTGGAGCCCCAGCATTTT
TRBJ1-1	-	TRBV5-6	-	CASRRWNTEAFF	TGTGCCAGCAGACGATGGAACACTGAAGCTTTCTTT
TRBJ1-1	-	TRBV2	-	CASSEESSNTEAFF	TGTGCCAGCAGTGAAGAGTCTTCGAACACTGAAGCTTTCTTT
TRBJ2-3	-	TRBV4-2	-	CASSQDGKDTQYF	TGTGCCAGCAGCCAAGACGGTAAAGATACGCAGTATTTT
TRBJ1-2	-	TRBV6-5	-	CASRGSANNYGYTF	TGTGCCAGCAGGGGATCCGCCAATAACTATGGCTACACCTTC
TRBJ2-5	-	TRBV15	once	CATSRDQGSETQYF	TGTGCCACCAGCAGAGACCAGGGATCGGAGACCCAGTACTTC
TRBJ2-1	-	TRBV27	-	CASSPLYRGQKNEQFF	TGTGCCAGCAGTCCCCTATATCGGGGGCAGAAAAATGAGCAGTTCTTC
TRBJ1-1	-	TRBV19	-	CASRPRGKQTEAFF	TGTGCCAGTAGGCCACGGGGGAAACAGACTGAAGCTTTCTTT
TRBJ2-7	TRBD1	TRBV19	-	CASSIGTGDYEQYF	TGTGCCAGTAGTATCGGGACAGGGGATTACGAGCAGTACTTC
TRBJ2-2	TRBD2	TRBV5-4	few	CASSRPGLAGGPSTGELFF	TGTGCCAGCAGCAGGCCGGGACTAGCGGGAGGGCCGAGCACCGGGGAGCTGTTTTTT
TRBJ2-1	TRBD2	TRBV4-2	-	CASSQGGTSAYNEQFF	TGTGCCAGCAGCCAAGGGGGGACTAGCGCTTACAATGAGCAGTTCTTC
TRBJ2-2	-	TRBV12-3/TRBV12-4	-	CASSINTGELFF	TGTGCCAGCAGTATTAACACCGGGGAGCTGTTTTTT
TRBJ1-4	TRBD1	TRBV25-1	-	CASSADRGREKLFF	TGTGCCAGCAGTGCTGACAGGGGGCGGGAAAAACTGTTTTTT
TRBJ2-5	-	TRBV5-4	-	CASSTQGMETQYF	TGTGCCAGCAGCACACAGGGAATGGAGACCCAGTACTTC
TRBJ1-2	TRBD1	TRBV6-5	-	CASSNRDSWYGYTF	TGTGCCAGCAGTAACAGGGACAGCTGGTATGGCTACACCTTC
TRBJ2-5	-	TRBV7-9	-	CASSLEAGGETQYF	TGTGCCAGCAGCTTAGAGGCGGGCGGGGAGACCCAGTACTTC
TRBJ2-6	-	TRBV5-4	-	CASSWEAGSGANVLTF	TGTGCCAGCAGCTGGGAGGCAGGGTCAGGGGCCAACGTCCTGACTTTC
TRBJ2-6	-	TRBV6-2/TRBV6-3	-	CASSYSPSGANVLTF	TGTGCCAGCAGTTACTCCCCATCTGGGGCCAACGTCCTGACTTTC
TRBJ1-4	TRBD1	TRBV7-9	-	CASRQTGIGANEKLFF	TGTGCCAGCAGGCAGACAGGGATCGGGGCTAATGAAAAACTGTTTTTT
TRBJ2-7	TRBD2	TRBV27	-	CASSQAGAYEQYF	TGTGCCAGCAGTCAAGCGGGGGCCTACGAGCAGTACTTC
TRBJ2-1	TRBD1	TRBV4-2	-	CASSQDTGGLYNEQFF	TGTGCCAGCAGCCAGGATACAGGGGGTCTTTACAATGAGCAGTTCTTC
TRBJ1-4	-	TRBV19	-	CASSNGEAGDDNEKLFF	TGTGCCAGTAGTAATGGGGAGGCAGGGGACGACAATGAAAAACTGTTTTTT
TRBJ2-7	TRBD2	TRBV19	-	CASSTHSGRGYEQYF	TGTGCCAGTAGTACTCATAGCGGGAGAGGCTACGAGCAGTACTTC
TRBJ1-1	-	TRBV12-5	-	CASGLVLDRGGTEAFF	TGTGCTAGTGGTTTGGTTTTAGACCGAGGGGGAACTGAAGCTTTCTTT
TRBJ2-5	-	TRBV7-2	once	CASSLVFQETQYF	TGTGCCAGCAGCTTAGTTTTCCAAGAGACCCAGTACTTC